What follows is one TCR beta chain and its context. The data stem from a study of T cells in Graves' hyperthyroidism and ophthalmopathy. TCR beta CDR3 regions were amplified from RNA. Carried out on the TCR CDR3, a first-round RT-PCR used the HTBI primer set. TCRdb independently ran MiXCR on the multiplex PCR reads; one entry per CDR3 protein. The sample holds roughly 550,000 distinct CDR3 sequences, around 15% seen once. Source material: blood. The clonotype was recovered from a woman under 40 with Graves' ophthalmopathy.

The CDR3 nucleotides are TGTGCCAGCAGTAGGGTCTCTAGCGGGAGCAACTACAATGAGCAGTTCTTC. This translates into CASSRVSSGSNYNEQFF. The J gene is TRBJ2-1, the V gene TRBV7-9, with TRBD2 matching 10 bases. Trimming cost V 6 bases and J 3 bases; bases outside gene matches: 11. Germline CDR1 and CDR2: SEHNR and FQNEAQ (reference sequence). The CDR3 has 17 amino acids.